This T cell receptor beta chain was found in a study of blood T cell repertoires in COVID-19. Background on the study: The United States, Italy and Spain supplied acute and convalescent COVID-19 samples. The analysed material was cDNA or gDNA that came from T cells, B-cell-depleted T cells, or PBMCs.

As processed by the authors: Quantification of nucleated cells was approximated via reference gene primer amplification. The data were produced by immunoSEQ multiplex PCR, yet TCRdb's version contains in-frame clones alone and is incomplete. V and J calls and clone size are given by that table; D and trimming were obtained from the DNA. The sample yields 80,000 to 100,000 clones, about 86% seen once. This CDR3 is 13 amino acids long. The V segment lost 6 bases and the J segment 6 bases; nucleotides outside the gene matches: 5. The sequence was collected from a woman older than 75 with acute or convalescent COVID-19. What was sequenced was peripheral blood. The chain joins TRBV12-3 or TRBV12-4 to TRBJ1-2; 9 nucleotides line up with TRBD1. CDR3 region: CASRSRDRDGYTF. For the CDR3, the DNA is TGTGCCAGCAGATCCCGGGACAGGGATGGCTACACCTTC.